This T cell receptor beta chain was sequenced during a study of blood T cell repertoires in COVID-19. Study-wide context: COVID-19 samples from acute and convalescent phases originated in the United States, Italy and Spain. Sample material is recorded as cDNA or gDNA derived from T cells, B-cell-depleted T cells, or PBMCs.

Original methodology: Estimation of nucleated cell counts was performed using reference gene primer amplification. Assay used: immunoSEQ multiplex PCR; TCRdb lists only in-frame clones, some missing. That table is the source of V, J and clone size, and D and trimming were worked out from the DNA. The sample has around 110,000 clones, approximately 88% seen once. The CDR3 is 14 residues long. Losses at the gene ends were 5 bases for V and 0 bases for J; bases not matched to a gene: 2. The germline V gene encodes CDR1 KGHDR and CDR2 SFDVKD. This clonotype was sampled from a woman between 65 and 79 years old with acute or convalescent COVID-19. Sequenced sample: peripheral blood. J is TRBJ2-7 and V is TRBV24-1; TRBD2 matches at 8 bases. The CDR3 loop reads CATSVSGSSYEQYF. The CDR3 DNA follows: TGTGCCACCAGTGTCAGCGGGAGCTCCTACGAGCAGTACTTC.